One T cell receptor (beta chain) is described in this entry. Antigen: not known. From germline, CDR1 is LNHDA and CDR2 SQIVND (reference sequence). Trimming cost V 1 base and J 3 bases; bases outside gene matches: 3. The CDR3 length is 15 residues. This specimen comes from a study of cytomegalovirus exposure and HLA in healthy donors. Overall study: Unique TCR beta sequences numbering some 120 million came from 150 million to 200 million T cells in an earlier analysis.

Study conclusions and caveats: Most sequenced TCRs were rare (though some public TCRs occurred in many donors).

PCR used 60 Vbeta primers and 13 Jbeta primers. Method: immunoSEQ multiplex PCR; TCRdb's copy keeps in-frame clones and lacks some. The sample yields about 82,000 clones, 70% to 80% seen once. This receptor was obtained from a human donor in good health. V and J are TRBV19 and TRBJ1-2; 9 nucleotides line up with TRBD1. The specimen sequenced was PBMCs. CDR3 residues: CASSIGGQGHYGYTF. The CDR3 region has the DNA TGTGCCAGTAGTATAGGAGGACAGGGGCACTATGGCTACACCTTC.